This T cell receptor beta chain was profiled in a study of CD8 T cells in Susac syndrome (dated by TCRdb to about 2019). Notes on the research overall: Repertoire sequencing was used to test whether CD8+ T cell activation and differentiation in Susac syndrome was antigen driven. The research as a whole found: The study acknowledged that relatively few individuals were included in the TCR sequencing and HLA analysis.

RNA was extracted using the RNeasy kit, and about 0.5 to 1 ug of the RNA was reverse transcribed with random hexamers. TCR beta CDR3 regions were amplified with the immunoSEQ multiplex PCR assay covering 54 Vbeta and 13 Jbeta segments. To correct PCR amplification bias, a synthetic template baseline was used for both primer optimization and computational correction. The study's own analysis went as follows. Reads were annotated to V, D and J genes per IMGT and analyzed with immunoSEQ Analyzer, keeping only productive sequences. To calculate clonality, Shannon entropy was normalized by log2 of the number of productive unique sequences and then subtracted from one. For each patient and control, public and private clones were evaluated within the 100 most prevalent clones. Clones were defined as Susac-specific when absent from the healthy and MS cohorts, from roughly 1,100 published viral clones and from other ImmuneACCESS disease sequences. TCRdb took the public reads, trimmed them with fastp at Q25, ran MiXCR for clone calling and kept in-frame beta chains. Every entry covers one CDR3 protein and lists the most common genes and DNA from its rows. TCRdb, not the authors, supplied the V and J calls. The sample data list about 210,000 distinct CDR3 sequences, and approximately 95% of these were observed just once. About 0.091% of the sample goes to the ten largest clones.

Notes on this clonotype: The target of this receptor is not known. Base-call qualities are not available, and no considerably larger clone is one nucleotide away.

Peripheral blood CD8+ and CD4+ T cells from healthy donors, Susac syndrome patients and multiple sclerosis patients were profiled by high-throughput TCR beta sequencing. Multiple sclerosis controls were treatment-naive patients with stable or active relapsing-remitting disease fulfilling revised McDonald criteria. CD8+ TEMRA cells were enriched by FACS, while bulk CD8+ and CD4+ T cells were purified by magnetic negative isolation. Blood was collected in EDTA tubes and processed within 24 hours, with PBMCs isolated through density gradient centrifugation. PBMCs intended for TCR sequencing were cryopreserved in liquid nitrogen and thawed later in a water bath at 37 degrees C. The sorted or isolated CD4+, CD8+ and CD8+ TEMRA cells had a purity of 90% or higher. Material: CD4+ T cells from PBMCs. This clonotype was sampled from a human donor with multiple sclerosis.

The base sequence is TGCAGCGCCCCGGACAGGGTATCCTATGGCTACACCTTC. Its coded protein is CSAPDRVSYGYTF. The sequence joins TRBV29-1 to TRBJ1-2, with 8 bases matching TRBD1. The germline V gene supplies CDR1 SQVTM and CDR2 ANQGSEA. Germline trimming: 7 bases from V, 4 bases from J; junction bases outside gene matches: 8. Its CDR3 holds 13 amino acids, cysteine through phenylalanine. Here the CDR3 DNA is all that survives: 39 bases in frame from base 1.